Included here is one TCR beta chain sequence, with context. This entry is derived from a study of shared clonotypes between healthy human individuals. Germline V lookup: CDR1 MDHEN, CDR2 SYDVKM. The germline V and J ends were trimmed by 4 bases and 0 bases, with 13 bases remaining between them. The CDR3 is 16 residues long. For sorted subsets, about 200 ng DNA per replicate equaled approximately 30,000 T cell genomes. The table came from immunoSEQ multiplex PCR; TCRdb's copy has only in-frame clones and leaves some out. Of a few million clones listed, 85% to 95% are singletons. The receptor was derived from a young man in good health. Some clones in this sample may be carry-over from other donors' samples. Sequenced input: naive CD4+ T cells from PBMCs. The subset was: CD45RA+ positively selected. V usage is TRBV28 and J usage is TRBJ1-3, with D unresolved. The DNA of the CDR3 is TGTGCCAGCAGTTACGGGTGGAAGAGCTCTGGAAACACCATATATTTT. Its translation: CASSYGWKSSGNTIYF.